The clone carrying this TCR beta chain occurred a few times. These data are taken from a study of CD8+ T cells in alopecia areata. The germline V and J ends were trimmed by 2 bases and 9 bases, with 17 bases remaining between them. CDR1 and CDR2 (germline): SQVTM, ANQGSEA. CDR3 length: 15 amino acids. The sample's treatment: oral pan-JAK inhibitor, 5-10 mg twice daily. Following extraction, RNA underwent reverse transcription to cDNA, which served as the sequencing template. The method was immunoSEQ multiplex PCR; TCRdb's version includes in-frame clones alone and lacks a portion of them. The table lists hundreds of thousands of clones, 55% to 70% of them singletons.

The clonotype was recovered from a human donor with alopecia areata. The sample consisted of CD4+ T cells sorted from blood, taken at week 24, from a patient treated with tofacitinib. The rearrangement joins TRBV29-1 to TRBJ1-6; D remains unclear. The CDR3 spells CSVEIAGDAGSPLHF. The CDR3 nucleotides are TGCAGCGTTGAAATCGCGGGAGATGCAGGTTCACCCCTCCACTTT.